This T cell receptor beta chain was documented in a study of blood T cell repertoires in COVID-19. Study overall: The analysed material was cDNA or gDNA that came from T cells, B-cell-depleted T cells, or PBMCs.

As originally analysed: How many nucleated cells were present was estimated from reference gene primer amplification. The data were produced by immunoSEQ multiplex PCR, yet TCRdb's version contains in-frame clones alone and is incomplete. The V and J calls and clone size are taken from that table; D and trimming were inferred from the DNA. The repertoire has hundreds of thousands of clones, around 90% of them found once; the top ten carry approximately 1.3%. The CDR3 spans 14 residues. J was trimmed by 9 bases and V by 6 bases; bases with no gene match: 8. CDR1 SEHNR and CDR2 FQNEAQ come from the germline V gene (reference sequence).

Sequencing was performed on peripheral blood. The chain carries TRBV7-9 and TRBJ1-6; TRBD1 agrees at 7 bases. This receptor was taken from an elderly man with acute or convalescent COVID-19. The CDR3 DNA is TGTGCCAGCAGTTCTAGGACAGGCGGTTCACCCCTCCACTTT. Translated, it gives CASSSRTGGSPLHF.